Listed here are 27 T cell receptor beta chains from one sample, sequenced in a study of OX40 agonist ivuxolimab in advanced cancers. TCRdb's table, derived via immunoSEQ multiplex PCR, lists solely in-frame clones and lacks some. The sample records fewer than 100,000 clones, about 80% being singletons. The input for sequencing was CD4+ or CD8+ T cells sorted from blood, taken in a trial of the OX40 agonist ivuxolimab. These receptors all stem from an adult with an advanced solid tumor such as melanoma, head and neck, liver or kidney cancer.

The chain carries TRBV27 and TRBJ2-7; D might be TRBD2 (5 bases). This CDR3 spans 14 amino acids. The germline gives CDR1 MNHEY, CDR2 SMNVEV (reference sequence). V dropped 5 bases and J dropped 7 bases, with 18 bases sitting between them. The CDR3 nucleotides are TGTGCCAGCAGTCCACTGACGCGGACGGGAGAGCAGTACTTC. It codes for CASSPLTRTGEQYF.

CDR3 protein: CASSQDGGAEAFF. In DNA form, the CDR3 reads TGTGCCAGCAGCCAAGATGGGGGGGCTGAAGCTTTCTTT. The genes are TRBV4-2 and TRBJ1-1, with D perhaps matching TRBD1 (5 bases). The V end was cut by 0 bases, the J end by 6 bases, with 8 bases between. Per germline, CDR1 LGHNA and CDR2 YNFKEQ. The CDR3 has 13 amino acids.

CDR3 in amino acids: CASRPTGLTTGELFF. The CDR3 DNA is TGTGCCAGCAGACCAACAGGCCTGACGACCGGGGAGCTGTTTTTT. The chain employs TRBV11-2 and TRBJ2-2, with D possibly being TRBD1 (5 bases). V lost 6 bases to trimming and J lost 5 bases, with 16 bases between them. CDR3 length equals 15 residues. Germline CDR1 reads SGHAT; CDR2 reads FQNNGV.

This sequence joins TRBV6-6 and TRBJ1-1, with D possibly TRBD1 on 5 matching bases. Germline V gives CDR1 MNHNY, CDR2 SVGAGI (reference sequence). The CDR3 has 12 residues. The V end lost 2 bases, the J end lost 11 bases, and 12 bases lay between the germline ends. The CDR3 DNA sequence: TGTGCCAGCAGTTACGGCCAGGGTAAGGCTTTCTTT. As protein: CASSYGQGKAFF.

This clone showed up just once. V usage is TRBV6-5 and J usage is TRBJ2-1, with 7 bases fitting TRBD2. V dropped 5 bases and J dropped 7; count of bases not matched to a gene: 11. Per germline, CDR1 MNHEY and CDR2 SVGAGI. The CDR3 is 15 amino acids. In nucleotides, the CDR3 is TGTGCCAGCAGTCCAGCTTGGACTAGGGATAATGAGCAGTTCTTC. It specifies CASSPAWTRDNEQFF.

This clone has just one count. This chain uses TRBV7-3 with TRBJ1-1; tentative D call: TRBD1 (5 bases). Deletions cut 4 bases from V and 2 bases from J, with 14 bases between. Germline CDR1 and CDR2: SGHTA and FQGTGA. The CDR3 is 15 amino acids. The CDR3 here is CASSSQAGTNTEAFF. The DNA for the CDR3 is TGTGCCAGCAGCTCCCAGGCCGGGACTAACACTGAAGCTTTCTTT.

The chain recombines TRBV5-6 with TRBJ1-5; D gene ambiguous. The CDR3 runs to 14 residues. The germline V and J ends were trimmed by 1 base and 5 bases, with 10 bases remaining between them. In germline, CDR1 is SGHDT, CDR2 YYEEEE. The DNA for the CDR3 is TGTGCCAGCAGCTTGTTTGCTACCGATCAGCCCCAGCATTTT. Amino acid sequence: CASSLFATDQPQHF.

The V and J genes are TRBV7-6 and TRBJ1-3, with D perhaps matching TRBD1 (6 bases). The V end was cut by 5 bases, the J end by 0 bases, with 11 bases between. Per germline, CDR1 SGHVS and CDR2 FNYEAQ. The CDR3 length is 15 residues. CDR3 region: CASSPQGSSGNTIYF. CDR3 bases: TGTGCCAGCAGCCCCCAGGGGAGCTCTGGAAACACCATATATTTT.

The gene calls are TRBV5-4 and TRBJ2-3; 11 bases align to TRBD1. Germline values: CDR1 SGHNT, CDR2 YYREEE (reference sequence). The ends lost 1 base at V and 5 bases at J; junction bases unmatched: 3. CDR3 length: 15 amino acids. The chain's CDR3 is CASSLRTGGIDTQYF. CDR3 bases: TGTGCCAGCAGCTTGAGGACAGGGGGCATAGATACGCAGTATTTT.

This clone was detected a few times. The rearrangement uses TRBV7-2 and TRBJ2-5, with D perhaps being TRBD1 or TRBD2 (6 bases each). The CDR3 extends over 11 amino acids. The V end lost 3 bases, the J end lost 11 bases, and 10 bases lay between the germline ends. Germline-derived CDR1 and CDR2 are SGHTA and FQGNSA. CDR3: CASSLGGPQYF. The CDR3 coding sequence is TGTGCCAGCAGCTTGGGGGGCCCACAGTACTTC.

This chain connects TRBV5-1 to TRBJ2-3, with 11 bases aligning to TRBD2. CDR1 SGHRS and CDR2 YFSETQ come from the germline V gene. Trimming cost V 2 bases and J 0 bases; bases outside gene matches: 11. The CDR3 has 19 residues. DNA for the CDR3: TGCGCCAGCAGCTTACTCCTAGCGGGAGGCACAAAGAGCACAGATACGCAGTATTTT. This translates into CASSLLLAGGTKSTDTQYF.

The rearrangement joins TRBV28 to TRBJ2-3; D gene unclear. V gave up 3 bases and J gave up 0 bases, with 10 bases separating them. The CDR3 totals 15 residues. Germline lookup yields CDR1 MDHEN and CDR2 SYDVKM. The chain's CDR3 is CASSLVRQSTDTQYF. The CDR3 DNA follows: TGTGCCAGCAGTTTGGTACGTCAAAGCACAGATACGCAGTATTTT.

CDR3 DNA: TGCGCCAGCACCGGAGATGACGGGTCCCTCTACGAGCAGTACTTC. Protein sequence: CASTGDDGSLYEQYF. The V gene is TRBV10-2, the J gene TRBJ2-7; D is uncertain. The germline CDR1 and CDR2 sequences are WSHSY and SAAADI. Trimming removed 7 bases at V and 3 bases at J, with 19 bases between. CDR3 size: 15 residues.

The V and J genes are TRBV5-1 and TRBJ2-3; tentative D call: TRBD1 (5 bases). The CDR3 totals 14 residues. Trimming stripped 4 bases from V and 2 bases from J, with 11 bases between. The germline gives CDR1 SGHRS, CDR2 YFSETQ. CDR3 nucleotide sequence: TGCGCCAGCAGCCCCGACAGCTCCACAGATACGCAGTATTTT. It translates to CASSPDSSTDTQYF.

V is TRBV4-1 and J is TRBJ2-1; 7 nucleotides match TRBD1. The CDR3 has 16 amino acids. CDR1 MGHRA and CDR2 YSYEKL come from the germline V gene. V lost 3 bases, J lost 0 bases, and 5 bases stayed unmatched. The CDR3 bases are TGCGCCAGCAGCCACGGACAGGTTGTCTCCTACAATGAGCAGTTCTTC. Translated, it gives CASSHGQVVSYNEQFF.

DNA for the CDR3: TGTGCCAGCAGTTACGGTAGTCCCTACAATGAGCAGTTCTTC. Translated: CASSYGSPYNEQFF. J is TRBJ2-1 and V is TRBV6-5; no clear D. This CDR3 is 14 amino acids long. Germline CDR1 reads MNHEY; CDR2 reads SVGAGI. The ends were cut back, 2 bases at V and 2 bases at J, with 7 bases in the middle.

This rearrangement joins TRBV5-4 to TRBJ1-1; 7 bases are a match to TRBD1. CDR1 SGHNT and CDR2 YYREEE come from the germline V gene (reference sequence). Trimming cost V 4 bases and J 4 bases; bases outside gene matches: 16. The length of the CDR3 is 17 residues. CDR3 sequence (DNA): TGTGCCAGCAGCCAAGATAGCCCCAGGGGGGAAGTCACTGAAGCTTTCTTT. Translation gives CASSQDSPRGEVTEAFF.

The rearrangement uses TRBV5-4 and TRBJ2-5; D may be TRBD2 (5 bases). Germline CDR1 is SGHNT and CDR2 is YYREEE (reference sequence). V shed 0 bases and J shed 4 bases, with 10 bases lying between them. The CDR3 totals 14 residues. CDR3 loop: CASSLEVGAETQYF. Here the CDR3 DNA reads TGTGCCAGCAGCTTGGAGGTGGGAGCAGAGACCCAGTACTTC.

The CDR3 DNA follows: TGTGCCAGCAGGGCTAGGTGGGAGGGGTGGCAGCCCCAGCATTTT. Its protein is CASRARWEGWQPQHF. The chain is built from TRBV6-5 and TRBJ1-5, with D possibly matching TRBD1 (5 bases). The germline V gene encodes CDR1 MNHEY and CDR2 SVGAGI. V was pared by 6 bases and J by 7 bases, with 19 bases between. There are 15 residues in the CDR3.

The gene calls are TRBV6-6 and TRBJ1-2; the D gene is possibly TRBD1 (5 bases). The ends were cut back, 2 bases at V and 4 bases at J, with 11 bases in the middle. The CDR3 totals 14 residues. CDR1 is MNHNY and CDR2 is SVGAGI in the germline V gene (reference sequence). The CDR3 reads CASSYSGDLYGYTF. The CDR3, as DNA: TGTGCCAGCAGTTACAGTGGGGACCTCTATGGCTACACCTTC.

The DNA of the CDR3 is TGTGCCAGCAGCTTGTGGGCGAGCTCCTACGAGCAGTACTTC. Translated, it gives CASSLWASSYEQYF. The chain combines TRBV11-3 with TRBJ2-7; D not resolved. The CDR3 consists of 14 residues. The V end was cut by 3 bases, the J end by 0 bases, with 9 bases between. Germline CDR1 is SGHNT and CDR2 is YENEEA.

This clone was seen just once. The CDR3 protein is CASTRTGNTGELFF. CDR3 nucleotides: TGTGCCAGTACCCGGACAGGGAACACCGGGGAGCTGTTTTTT. The gene calls are TRBV19 and TRBJ2-2; TRBD1 matches at 7 bases. The CDR3 runs 14 residues. Trimming at V came to 7 bases and at J to 1 base, leaving 3 bases not matched to a gene. The germline V gene has CDR1 LNHDA and CDR2 SQIVND (reference sequence). The variable domain in full, with the rest retrieved from reference TRBV19 and TRBJ2-2, is DGGITQSPKYLFRKEGQNVTLSCEQNLNHDAMYWYRQDPGQGLRLIYYSQIVNDFQKGDIAEGYSVSREKKESFPLTVTSAQKNPTAFYLCASTRTGNTGELFFGEGSRLTVL.

The chain combines TRBV6-5 with TRBJ1-5; 7 bases are shared with TRBD1. The CDR3 consists of 15 residues. CDR1 and CDR2 (germline): MNHEY, SVGAGI. The trim removed 5 bases at V and 3 bases at J, leaving 7 bases unmatched. DNA for the CDR3: TGTGCCAGCAGTCTACGACAGGGTTACAATCAGCCCCAGCATTTT. Translating it yields CASSLRQGYNQPQHF.

The V and J genes are TRBV9 and TRBJ2-1; TRBD1 aligns across 8 bases. This CDR3 has 17 amino acids. CDR1 and CDR2 (germline): SGDLS, YYNGEE. V shed 0 bases and J 0 bases; nucleotides not matched to a gene: 5. CDR3 sequence: CASSVEGGQASYNEQFF. The CDR3 nucleotides read TGTGCCAGCAGCGTAGAGGGGGGACAGGCCTCCTACAATGAGCAGTTCTTC.

This clone appeared a few times. J is TRBJ2-7 and V is TRBV11-3; weak D call: TRBD2 (6 bases). The germline gives CDR1 SGHNT, CDR2 YENEEA. Trimming stripped 5 bases from V and 2 bases from J, with 10 bases between. The CDR3 is 13 amino acids. The CDR3 protein is CASSRPGAYEQYF. CDR3 coding DNA: TGTGCCAGCAGCCGGCCGGGAGCCTACGAGCAGTACTTC.

J is TRBJ1-6 and V is TRBV7-7; the D is unclear. This CDR3 has 14 residues. Trimming left V 2 bases short and J 8 bases short, with 10 bases between. CDR1 is SSHAT and CDR2 is FNYEAQ in the germline V gene (reference sequence). CDR3 loop: CASSLRAGDSPLHF. CDR3 bases: TGTGCCAGCAGCTTAAGAGCGGGTGATTCACCCCTCCACTTT.

The V call is TRBV19, the J call TRBJ2-2; D remains ambiguous. CDR3 length equals 12 residues. V lost 1 base and J 5 bases, leaving 2 bases between the germline ends. The V gene's germline CDR1 is LNHDA and CDR2 SQIVND (reference sequence). Here the CDR3 reads CASSIGTGELFF. CDR3 DNA sequence: TGTGCCAGTAGTATAGGGACCGGGGAGCTGTTTTTT.